These 13 T cell receptor beta chains were all obtained from the same sample, sequenced in a study of T-cell memory formation after mild COVID-19. TCRdb redid the calling of the 5' RACE reads with MiXCR, one entry per CDR3 protein. Here the sample spans about 260,000 distinct CDR3 sequences, 15% to 20% being singletons. The sample taken for sequencing was PBMCs or a T cell subset sorted from them (not recorded which). The receptors here all came from a man between 18 and 29 years old who had mild COVID-19 (a few samples of this study predate the infection). Cell type and time point are not known.

This clonotype was detected a few times. This CDR3 is CSATPGNTEAFF. The CDR3 bases are TGCAGTGCGACACCCGGGAACACTGAAGCTTTCTTT. The gene calls are TRBV20-1 and TRBJ1-1; no clear D. The V gene's germline CDR1 is DFQATT and CDR2 SNEGSKA (reference sequence). This CDR3 comprises 12 residues. V lost 6 bases and J lost 1, with 9 bases in between.

The J gene is TRBJ2-2, the V gene TRBV2; weak D call: TRBD2 (5 bases). Trimming took off 8 bases at V and 1 base at J, with 14 bases between the two ends. Germline CDR1 SNHLY, CDR2 FYNNEI. The CDR3 is 15 amino acids. The DNA for the CDR3 is TGTGCCAGCGGGGAAGCCCGGGAGAACACCGGGGAGCTGTTTTTT. This codes for CASGEARENTGELFF.

The chain links TRBV9 to TRBJ2-7; a possible D gene is TRBD1 (5 bases). Germline lookup yields CDR1 SGDLS and CDR2 YYNGEE. Trimming removed 0 bases at V and 0 bases at J, with 7 bases between. This CDR3 contains 14 residues. The CDR3 spells CASSVEQASYEQYF. The CDR3 DNA reads TGTGCCAGCAGCGTAGAACAGGCCTCCTACGAGCAGTACTTC.

This clonotype was picked up many times. The rearrangement joins TRBV11-2 to TRBJ1-1; 7 bases are a match to TRBD1. Germline V gene sequence: CDR1 SGHAT, CDR2 FQNNGV. This CDR3 has 13 amino acids. Trimming at V came to 4 bases and at J to 5 bases, leaving 4 bases not matched to a gene. The CDR3 loop reads CASSWTGRTEAFF. Here the CDR3 DNA reads TGTGCCAGCAGCTGGACAGGAAGAACTGAAGCTTTCTTT.

This clonotype has a count of ten or more. The V and J genes are TRBV12-3 or TRBV12-4 and TRBJ2-3; D ambiguous. Trimming pared 6 bases from V and 4 bases from J, leaving 14 bases between. The CDR3 loop spans 14 amino acids. The CDR3 loop reads CASSPPVKADTQYF. CDR3 DNA: TGTGCCAGCAGCCCCCCCGTAAAGGCAGATACGCAGTATTTT.

This clonotype was counted at least ten times. This sequence joins TRBV28 and TRBJ2-2, with no clear D. The CDR3 is made up of 15 amino acids. The germline gives CDR1 MDHEN, CDR2 SYDVKM. Trimming removed 2 bases at V and 2 bases at J, with 9 bases between. The CDR3 loop is CASSLARTNTGELFF. As DNA, the CDR3 is TGTGCCAGCAGTTTAGCCAGGACCAACACCGGGGAGCTGTTTTTT.

V and J are TRBV5-1 and TRBJ2-2; no firm D call. Per the germline V gene, CDR1 is SGHRS and CDR2 is YFSETQ. The CDR3 has 15 amino acids. V was clipped by 4 bases and J by 0 bases, with 10 bases between them. DNA of the CDR3: TGCGCCAGCAGCCGCTCAGTAGCGAACACCGGGGAGCTGTTTTTT. This gives the protein CASSRSVANTGELFF.

The chain uses TRBV12-3 or TRBV12-4 and TRBJ2-1, with D perhaps TRBD1 (6 bases). V was pared by 5 bases and J by 9 bases, with 17 bases between. The CDR3 has 14 amino acids. The CDR3: CASSITGIRSEQFF. The DNA of the CDR3 is TGTGCCAGCAGTATCACAGGGATTCGAAGTGAGCAGTTCTTC.

This clonotype was seen ten or more times. The J gene is TRBJ2-2, the V gene TRBV20-1; perhaps TRBD2 as D (5 bases). Between the trimmed V and J ends, which lost 2 bases and 0 bases, there was a span of 13 bases. Germline loops: CDR1 DFQATT, CDR2 SNEGSKA (reference sequence). This CDR3 spans 16 amino acids. For the CDR3, the DNA is TGCAGTGCTAGATTGGGTCTGCGGGCGAACACCGGGGAGCTGTTTTTT. Protein sequence: CSARLGLRANTGELFF.

This clonotype has ten or more counts. V and J are TRBV7-2 and TRBJ2-7; D perhaps matches TRBD1 (5 bases). This CDR3 has 14 amino acids. Germline loops: CDR1 SGHTA, CDR2 FQGNSA. Deletions cut 5 bases from V and 2 bases from J, with 13 bases between. The CDR3 sequence: CASSTFDRPYEQYF. The DNA of the CDR3 is TGTGCCAGCAGCACCTTCGACAGACCCTACGAGCAGTACTTC.

This chain links TRBV7-2 with TRBJ1-4; 7 bases fit TRBD1. The CDR3 contains 15 residues. Losses at the gene ends were 2 bases for V and 7 bases for J; bases not matched to a gene: 7. CDR1 SGHTA and CDR2 FQGNSA come from the germline V gene. The chain's CDR3 is CASSLIQGGSEKLFF. The CDR3 coding sequence is TGTGCCAGCAGCTTAATTCAGGGGGGTAGTGAAAAACTGTTTTTT.

This chain joins TRBV12-3 or TRBV12-4 and TRBJ2-3; D unresolved. The CDR3 loop spans 12 amino acids. The V end was cut by 2 bases, the J end by 3 bases, with 3 bases between. The CDR3: CASSLITDTQYF. CDR3 nucleotide sequence: TGTGCCAGCAGTTTAATTACAGATACGCAGTATTTT.

This clonotype turned up a few times. This CDR3 reads CASSPVSGEVEQFF. As DNA, the CDR3 is TGTGCCAGCTCACCCGTCAGCGGGGAAGTTGAGCAGTTCTTC. The chain uses TRBV18 and TRBJ2-1; the match to TRBD2 covers 7 bases. J gave up 9 bases and V 3 bases, and 8 bases lay outside the gene matches. CDR1 is KGHSH and CDR2 is LQKENI in the germline V gene. This CDR3 is built from 14 residues.